This T cell receptor beta chain is from a study of T-cell memory formation after mild COVID-19. At the level of the study: There were largely donor-specific TCR clusters.

This CDR3 is built from 12 residues. Per the germline V gene, CDR1 is DFQATT and CDR2 is SNEGSKA (reference sequence). With 6 bases removed from V and 4 bases from J, the gap between germline ends came to 12 bases. From the 5' RACE reads, TCRdb called clonotypes with MiXCR, one entry per CDR3 protein. This table has about 260,000 distinct CDR3 sequences, approximately 8% appearing once. What was sequenced was PBMCs or a T cell subset sorted from them (not recorded which). The rearrangement links TRBV20-1 to TRBJ1-2; no reliable D call. The clonotype originates from a man aged 18 to 35 who had mild COVID-19 (a few samples of this study predate the infection). Cell type and time point are not known. The CDR3 bases are TGCAGTGCCGTCATTCGCAGCTATGGCTACACCTTC. It encodes CSAVIRSYGYTF.